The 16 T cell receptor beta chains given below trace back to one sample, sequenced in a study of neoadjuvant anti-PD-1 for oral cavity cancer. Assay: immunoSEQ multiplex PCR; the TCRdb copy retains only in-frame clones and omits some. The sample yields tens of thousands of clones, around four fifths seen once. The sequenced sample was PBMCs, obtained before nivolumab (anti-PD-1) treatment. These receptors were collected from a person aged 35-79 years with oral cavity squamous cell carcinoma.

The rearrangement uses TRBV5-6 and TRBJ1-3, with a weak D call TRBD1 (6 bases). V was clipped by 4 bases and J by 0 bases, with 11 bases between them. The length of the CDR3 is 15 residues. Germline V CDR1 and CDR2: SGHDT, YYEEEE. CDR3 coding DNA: TGTGCCAGCAGCGTAAACAGGGTCTCTGGAAACACCATATATTTT. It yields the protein CASSVNRVSGNTIYF.

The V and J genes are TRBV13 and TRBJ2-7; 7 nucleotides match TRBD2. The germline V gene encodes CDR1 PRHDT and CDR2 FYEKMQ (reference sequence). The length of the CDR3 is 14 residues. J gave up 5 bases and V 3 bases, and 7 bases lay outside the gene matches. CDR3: CASSLTGRFNEQYF. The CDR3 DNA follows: TGTGCCAGCAGCTTGACCGGGAGGTTCAACGAGCAGTACTTC.

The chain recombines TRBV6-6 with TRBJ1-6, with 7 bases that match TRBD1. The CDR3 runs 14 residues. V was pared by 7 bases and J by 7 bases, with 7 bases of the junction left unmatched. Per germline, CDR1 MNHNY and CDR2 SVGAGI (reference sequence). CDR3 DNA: TGTGCCAGCACCCCGGGACAGACAAATTCACCCCTCCACTTT. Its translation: CASTPGQTNSPLHF.

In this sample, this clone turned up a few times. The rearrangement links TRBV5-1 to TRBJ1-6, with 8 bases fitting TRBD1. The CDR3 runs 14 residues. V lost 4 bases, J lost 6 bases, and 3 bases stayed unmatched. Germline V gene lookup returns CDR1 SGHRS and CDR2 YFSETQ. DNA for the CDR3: TGCGCCAGCAGCAGGACAGGGATTAATTCACCCCTCCACTTT. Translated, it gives CASSRTGINSPLHF.

The CDR3 loop is CASRAAVYTDTQYF. The CDR3 DNA follows: TGTGCCAGCAGGGCAGCGGTATACACAGATACGCAGTATTTT. The chain uses TRBV2 and TRBJ2-3; a possible D gene is TRBD2 (5 bases). Trimming left V 6 bases short and J 2 bases short, with 12 bases between. The CDR3 runs to 14 residues. CDR1 is SNHLY, CDR2 FYNNEI, per germline. Full variable domain (remainder filled in from reference TRBV2 and TRBJ2-3): EPEVTQTPSHQVTQMGQEVILRCVPISNHLYFYWYRQILGQKVEFLVSFYNNEISEKSEIFDDQFSVERPDGSNFTLKIRSTKLEDSAMYFCASRAAVYTDTQYFGPGTRLTVL.

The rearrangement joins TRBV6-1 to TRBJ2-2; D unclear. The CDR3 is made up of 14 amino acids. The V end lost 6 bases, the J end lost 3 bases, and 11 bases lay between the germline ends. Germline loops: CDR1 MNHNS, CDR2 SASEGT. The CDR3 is CASRGNSDTGELFF. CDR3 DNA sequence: TGTGCCAGCAGAGGGAACAGTGACACCGGGGAGCTGTTTTTT.

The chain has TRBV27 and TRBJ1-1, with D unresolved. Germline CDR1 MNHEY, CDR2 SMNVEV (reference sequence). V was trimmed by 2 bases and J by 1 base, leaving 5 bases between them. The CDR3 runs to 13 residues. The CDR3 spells CASSLRANTEAFF. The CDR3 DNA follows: TGTGCCAGCAGTTTACGAGCGAACACTGAAGCTTTCTTT.

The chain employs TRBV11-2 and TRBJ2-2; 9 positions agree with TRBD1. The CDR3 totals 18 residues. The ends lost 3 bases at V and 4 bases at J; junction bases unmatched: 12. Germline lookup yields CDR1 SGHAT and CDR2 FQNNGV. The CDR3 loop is CASSFSGGDRAITGELFF. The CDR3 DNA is TGTGCCAGCAGCTTCTCAGGGGGGGACAGGGCGATCACCGGGGAGCTGTTTTTT.

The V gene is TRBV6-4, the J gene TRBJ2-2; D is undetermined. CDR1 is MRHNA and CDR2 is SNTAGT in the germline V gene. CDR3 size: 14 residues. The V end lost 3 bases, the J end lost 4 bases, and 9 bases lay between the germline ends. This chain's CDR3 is CASSEAWGTGELFF. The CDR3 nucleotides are TGTGCCAGCAGTGAGGCTTGGGGCACCGGGGAGCTGTTTTTT.

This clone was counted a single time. Here the CDR3 reads CASFPWGRDNTEAFF. The CDR3 region has the DNA TGTGCCAGCTTCCCTTGGGGACGGGATAACACTGAAGCTTTCTTT. The chain couples TRBV7-6 to TRBJ1-1; TRBD1 might be the D (5 bases). This CDR3 has 15 amino acids. The ends were cut back, 8 bases at V and 2 bases at J, with 18 bases in the middle. Germline V gene sequence: CDR1 SGHVS, CDR2 FNYEAQ.

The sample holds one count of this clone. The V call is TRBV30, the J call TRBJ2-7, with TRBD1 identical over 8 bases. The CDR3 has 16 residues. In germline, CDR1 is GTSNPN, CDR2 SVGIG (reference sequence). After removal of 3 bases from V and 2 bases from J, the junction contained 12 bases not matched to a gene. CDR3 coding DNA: TGTGCCTGGAGCCACATAACAGGGGGGAGACCCTACGAGCAGTACTTC. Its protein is CAWSHITGGRPYEQYF.

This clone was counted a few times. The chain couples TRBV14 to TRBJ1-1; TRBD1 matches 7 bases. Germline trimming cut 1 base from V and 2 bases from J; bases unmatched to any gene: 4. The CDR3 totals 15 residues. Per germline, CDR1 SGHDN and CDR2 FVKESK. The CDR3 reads CASSQAGGFNTEAFF. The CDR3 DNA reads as TGTGCCAGCAGCCAAGCAGGGGGTTTTAACACTGAAGCTTTCTTT.

CDR3 sequence (DNA): TGTGCCAGCAGGATTAGCGGGGGGGTACAAGAGACCCAGTACTTC. This codes for CASRISGGVQETQYF. J is TRBJ2-5 and V is TRBV27, with 11 bases identical to TRBD2. The V segment lost 6 bases and the J segment 2 bases; nucleotides outside the gene matches: 5. CDR3 length equals 15 residues. Germline V gene data show CDR1 as MNHEY and CDR2 as SMNVEV (reference sequence).

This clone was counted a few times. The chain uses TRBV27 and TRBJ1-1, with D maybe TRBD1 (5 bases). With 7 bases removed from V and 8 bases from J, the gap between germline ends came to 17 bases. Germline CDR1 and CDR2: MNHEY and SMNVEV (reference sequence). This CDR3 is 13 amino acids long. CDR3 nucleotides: TGTGCCAGCAAGGGGAGGGTAGGGGACGAAGCTTTCTTT. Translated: CASKGRVGDEAFF.

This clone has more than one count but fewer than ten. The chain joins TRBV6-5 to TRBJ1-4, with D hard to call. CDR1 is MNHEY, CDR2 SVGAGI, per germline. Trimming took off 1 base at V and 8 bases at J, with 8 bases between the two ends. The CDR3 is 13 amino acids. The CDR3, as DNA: TGTGCCAGCAGTTACTGGAAAGGAGAAAAACTGTTTTTT. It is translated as CASSYWKGEKLFF.

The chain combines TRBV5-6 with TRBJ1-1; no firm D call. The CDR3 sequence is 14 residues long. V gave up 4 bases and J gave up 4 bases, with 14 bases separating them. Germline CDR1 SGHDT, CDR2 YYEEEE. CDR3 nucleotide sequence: TGTGCCAGCAGCCCTGGCCAATGGGGCACTGAAGCTTTCTTT. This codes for CASSPGQWGTEAFF.